This T cell receptor (beta chain) was profiled in a study of blood T cell repertoires in COVID-19. About the study: The origin of the acute and convalescent COVID-19 samples was the United States, Italy and Spain. The analysed material was cDNA or gDNA that came from T cells, B-cell-depleted T cells, or PBMCs.

Authors' methods: Quantification of nucleated cells was approximated via reference gene primer amplification. Profiling relied on immunoSEQ multiplex PCR, and the TCRdb table lists in-frame clones only, not all of them. Clone size and V and J calls were adopted from that table, with D and trimming inferred from the DNA. The repertoire includes a few hundred thousand clones, roughly 87% of them detected once, and 1% sits in the top ten. The clonotype comes from a man in his fifties or sixties with active or convalescent COVID-19. The sample was peripheral blood.

CDR3 amino acids: CASSQEFARQQNTEAFF. DNA of the CDR3: TGTGCCAGCAGCCAAGAATTTGCCAGACAACAAAACACTGAAGCTTTCTTT. The gene calls are TRBV4-2 and TRBJ1-1; no firm D call. The CDR3 sequence is 17 residues long. Germline V gene sequence: CDR1 LGHNA, CDR2 YNFKEQ. Trimming stripped 0 bases from V and 2 bases from J, with 16 bases between.